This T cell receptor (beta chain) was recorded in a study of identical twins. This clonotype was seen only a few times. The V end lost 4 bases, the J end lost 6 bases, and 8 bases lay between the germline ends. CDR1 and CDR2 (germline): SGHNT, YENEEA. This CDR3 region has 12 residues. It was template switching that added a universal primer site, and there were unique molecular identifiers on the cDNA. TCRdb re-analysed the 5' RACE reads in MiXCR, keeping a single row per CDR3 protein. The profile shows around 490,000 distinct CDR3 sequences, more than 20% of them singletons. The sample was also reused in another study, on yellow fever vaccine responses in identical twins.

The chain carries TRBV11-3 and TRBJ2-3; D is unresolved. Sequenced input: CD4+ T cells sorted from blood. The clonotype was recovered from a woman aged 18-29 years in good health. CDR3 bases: TGTGCCAGCAGCTCCCGGAAGGATACGCAGTATTTT. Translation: CASSSRKDTQYF.